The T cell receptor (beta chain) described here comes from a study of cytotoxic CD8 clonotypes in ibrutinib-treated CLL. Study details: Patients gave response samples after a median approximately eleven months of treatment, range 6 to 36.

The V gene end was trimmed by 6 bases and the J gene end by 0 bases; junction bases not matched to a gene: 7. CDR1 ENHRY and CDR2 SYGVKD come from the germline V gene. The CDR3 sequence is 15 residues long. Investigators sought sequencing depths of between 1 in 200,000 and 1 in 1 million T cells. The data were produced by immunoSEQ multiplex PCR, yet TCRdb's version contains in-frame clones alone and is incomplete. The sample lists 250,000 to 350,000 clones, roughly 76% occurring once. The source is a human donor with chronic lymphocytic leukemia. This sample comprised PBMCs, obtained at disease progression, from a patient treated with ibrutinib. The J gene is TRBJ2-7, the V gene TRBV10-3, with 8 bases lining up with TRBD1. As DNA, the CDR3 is TGTGCCATCAGAGATTGGACAGGGTCCTCCTACGAGCAGTACTTC. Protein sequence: CAIRDWTGSSYEQYF.